These 26 T cell receptor beta chains came from one sample sequenced in a study of CD8 T cells in ankylosing spondylitis. TCRdb itself ran the 5' RACE reads through MiXCR, one entry per CDR3 protein. There are fewer than 250,000 distinct CDR3 sequences in the sample; 10% occur only once, and less than 3% lies in the top ten. Sequenced sample: blood, either unsorted or a sorted T cell fraction (not recorded which). These receptors were obtained from a male donor with ankylosing spondylitis or in good health (not recorded which).

This clonotype was picked up many times. The chain employs TRBV25-1 and TRBJ2-7; D is undetermined. Germline CDR1 reads MGHDK; CDR2 reads SYGVNS. The CDR3 is 14 residues long. V lost 1 base, J lost 0 bases, and 7 bases lay in between. Written as DNA, the CDR3 is TGTGCCAGCAGTGAATTCGGCAGCTCCTACGAGCAGTACTTC. It translates to CASSEFGSSYEQYF.

This clonotype was found many times. The chain couples TRBV5-1 to TRBJ2-3; D tentatively fits TRBD1 or TRBD2 (5 bases each). The CDR3 runs 14 residues. The germline V gene has CDR1 SGHRS and CDR2 YFSETQ. V was shortened by 4 bases and J by 2 bases, with 11 bases between the two germline ends. CDR3 DNA: TGCGCCAGCAGCGGGGGTGGGCCCACAGATACGCAGTATTTT. Protein: CASSGGGPTDTQYF.

This clonotype was counted many times. This chain uses TRBV7-6 with TRBJ2-2; tentatively, D is TRBD1 (6 bases). CDR3 length: 16 amino acids. V gave up 6 bases and J gave up 3 bases, with 17 bases separating them. Germline values: CDR1 SGHVS, CDR2 FNYEAQ. The CDR3 DNA sequence: TGTGCCAGCAGAAACGAACAGGGACCAGACACCGGGGAGCTGTTTTTT. Its translation: CASRNEQGPDTGELFF.

This clonotype was found many times. Sequence at one end of the junction differs from germline and may be a read error. The chain has TRBV5-1 and TRBJ2-5; D tentatively fits TRBD1 or TRBD2 (5 bases each). Germline CDR1 and CDR2: SGHRS and YFSETQ. This CDR3 region has 14 residues. The CDR3 DNA is TGTGCCAGCAGCTTAGAACCGGGGACAGAGACCCAGTACTTC. Translated: CASSLEPGTETQYF.

In regard to this clonotype: This may stem from a read error, because a much larger clone lies one nucleotide away. This sequence joins TRBV5-4 and TRBJ2-3; D gene ambiguous. This CDR3 contains 13 residues. Trimming stripped 6 bases from V and 4 bases from J, with 12 bases between. Germline V gives CDR1 SGHNT, CDR2 YYREEE (reference sequence). The CDR3 bases are TGTGCCAGCAACGAAAACGTGGCAGATACGCAGTATTTT. As protein: CASNENVADTQYF.

As for this clonotype: It may be a read error: a sequence one base away is much more abundant. The V and J genes are TRBV5-1 and TRBJ2-3, with 7 bases lining up with TRBD2. The CDR3 is made up of 16 amino acids. Per germline, CDR1 SGHRS and CDR2 YFSETQ. The junction had 7 bases not matched to a gene; V was cut back by 1 base and J by 2 bases. The CDR3, as DNA: TGCGCCAGCAGCTTGAAGTCCTGGGACTACACAGATACGCAGTATTTT. It encodes CASSLKSWDYTDTQYF.

This clonotype appeared many times. The V call is TRBV5-1, the J call TRBJ2-1; D is possibly TRBD1 (6 bases). Trimming stripped 5 bases from V and 1 base from J, with 13 bases between. The CDR3 has 15 amino acids. Germline V CDR1 and CDR2: SGHRS, YFSETQ. DNA for the CDR3: TGCGCCAGCAGTCTCTACAGGGAATCCTACAATGAGCAGTTCTTC. It is translated as CASSLYRESYNEQFF.

This clonotype was counted between two and nine times. V and J are TRBV20-1 and TRBJ2-1, with TRBD2 identical over 7 bases. The CDR3 contains 14 residues. Losses at the gene ends were 6 bases for V and 1 base for J; bases not matched to a gene: 6. The germline V gene has CDR1 DFQATT and CDR2 SNEGSKA (reference sequence). Here the CDR3 DNA reads TGCAGTGCCGGGCGGGAGATGTCCTACAATGAGCAGTTCTTC. Amino acid sequence: CSAGREMSYNEQFF.

In this sample, this clonotype turned up many times. This rearrangement joins TRBV29-1 to TRBJ2-7; either TRBD1 or TRBD2 may supply D (5 bases each). Deletions cut 5 bases from V and 3 bases from J, with 11 bases between. Germline CDR1 and CDR2: SQVTM and ANQGSEA. The CDR3 is 12 amino acids. The CDR3 loop reads CSVSRGSYEQYF. DNA for the CDR3: TGCAGCGTTTCCCGGGGCAGCTACGAGCAGTACTTC.

This clonotype was counted many times. V gene TRBV20-1 combines with J gene TRBJ1-6; D gene ambiguous. The germline gives CDR1 DFQATT, CDR2 SNEGSKA (reference sequence). V lost 6 bases and J lost 8, with 17 bases in between. CDR3 size: 14 residues. The CDR3 is CSAPGPYLDSPLHF. The CDR3, as DNA: TGCAGTGCACCCGGGCCCTATCTAGATTCACCCCTCCACTTT.

This clonotype was detected a few times. The rearrangement uses TRBV6-2 or TRBV6-3 and TRBJ2-7, with 7 nucleotides matching TRBD1. Trimming cost V 4 bases and J 12 bases; bases outside gene matches: 9. Germline values: CDR1 MNHEY, CDR2 SVGEGT. The CDR3 runs 12 residues. DNA for the CDR3: TGTGCCAGCAGTTCAAACAGGGGCCTTGGGTACTTC. Translation: CASSSNRGLGYF.

This clonotype was detected many times. The chain uses TRBV4-1 and TRBJ2-2, with no clear D. Germline V gives CDR1 MGHRA, CDR2 YSYEKL. Trimming removed 0 bases at V and 1 base at J, with 12 bases between. There are 17 residues in the CDR3. The CDR3 protein is CASSQDSSAENTGELFF. CDR3 sequence (DNA): TGCGCCAGCAGCCAAGATAGCTCGGCGGAGAACACCGGGGAGCTGTTTTTT.

This clonotype was detected only a few times. This rearrangement joins TRBV7-6 to TRBJ2-7; 8 bases align to TRBD1. The germline gives CDR1 SGHVS, CDR2 FNYEAQ. The CDR3 covers 15 residues. J was trimmed by 1 base and V by 5 bases; bases with no gene match: 7. CDR3 DNA sequence: TGTGCCAGCAGCGGTCCTGACAGGGGATCCTACGAGCAGTACTTC. Its translation: CASSGPDRGSYEQYF.

Notes on this clonotype: The junction differs from germline at one of its ends, possibly a read error. The J gene is TRBJ1-4, the V gene TRBV10-2, with 8 nucleotides matching TRBD1. The CDR3 covers 17 residues. Germline loops: CDR1 WSHSY, CDR2 SAAADI. The CDR3 nucleotides are TGTGCCAGCAGTGAGCTAACACCAGGGGGCGATAACGAAAAACTGTTTTTT. Protein sequence: CASSELTPGGDNEKLFF.

The chain links TRBV27 to TRBJ1-5; 9 nucleotides align to TRBD1. The CDR3 length is 16 residues. CDR1 is MNHEY and CDR2 is SMNVEV in the germline V gene (reference sequence). Trimming at V came to 3 bases and at J to 5 bases, leaving 8 bases not matched to a gene. This CDR3 reads CASSFLGGTGYQPQHF. CDR3 nucleotide sequence: TGTGCCAGCAGTTTCCTGGGGGGGACAGGGTATCAGCCCCAGCATTTT.

This clonotype was detected a few times. The gene calls are TRBV30 and TRBJ1-2; TRBD1 agrees at 8 bases. After removal of 3 bases from V and 1 base from J, the junction contained 10 bases not matched to a gene. From germline, CDR1 is GTSNPN and CDR2 SVGIG (reference sequence). CDR3 length equals 16 residues. The CDR3 DNA sequence: TGTGCCTGGAGACGACAGGGGACCGACTATAACTATGGCTACACCTTC. It codes for CAWRRQGTDYNYGYTF.

This clonotype was picked up many times. V gene TRBV20-1 combines with J gene TRBJ2-3, with a possible D match to TRBD2 (6 bases). The CDR3 extends over 12 amino acids. V lost 3 bases and J lost 5, with 9 bases in between. CDR1 DFQATT and CDR2 SNEGSKA come from the germline V gene (reference sequence). For the CDR3, the DNA is TGCAGTGCTAGGGAGGGAGGAGATACGCAGTATTTT. This encodes CSAREGGDTQYF.

The table lists this clonotype with many counts. The chain has TRBV20-1 and TRBJ2-3; D is possibly TRBD2 (5 bases). The CDR3 is made up of 14 amino acids. The germline V gene has CDR1 DFQATT and CDR2 SNEGSKA (reference sequence). The CDR3 is CSATRRATTDTQYF. DNA of the CDR3: TGCAGCGCCACGAGGCGGGCCACCACAGATACGCAGTATTTT.

At least ten counts were recorded for this clonotype. The rearrangement links TRBV6-1 to TRBJ1-2, with D perhaps matching TRBD1 (6 bases). Germline V CDR1 and CDR2: MNHNS, SASEGT. Trimming cost V 6 bases and J 6 bases, with 14 bases left between them. The CDR3 sequence is 13 residues long. CDR3 region: CASSRTGMNGYTF. DNA of the CDR3: TGTGCCAGCAGCCGAACAGGGATGAATGGCTACACCTTC.

The CDR3: CASSLDTVTDTQYF. The CDR3, as DNA: TGTGCCAGCAGCTTGGATACAGTGACAGATACGCAGTATTTT. The chain has TRBV11-1 and TRBJ2-3; the D is unclear. V lost 3 bases and J lost 3, with 10 bases in between. CDR1 and CDR2 from the germline V gene are SGHAT and FQDESV (reference sequence). The CDR3 loop spans 14 amino acids.

The V and J genes are TRBV11-1 and TRBJ2-7; TRBD2 aligns across 9 bases. CDR3 size: 20 residues. Germline V gene lookup returns CDR1 SGHAT and CDR2 FQDESV (reference sequence). The junction had 24 bases not matched to a gene; V was cut back by 5 bases and J by 4 bases. The CDR3 DNA sequence: TGTGCCAGCAGCCCAGCTTTCGCGGGAGGGTTCTCAAACAAGGGTTACGAGCAGTACTTC. Translation gives CASSPAFAGGFSNKGYEQYF.

The CDR3 coding sequence is TGTGCCAGCACCCTCGGCCCTGGGCAGTTCCCCAAGCCTATGTTCTTC. Its translation: CASTLGPGQFPKPMFF. The chain carries TRBV2 and TRBJ2-1; no reliable D call. The V gene lost 7 bases and the J gene lost 15 bases, with 31 bases spanning the gap. The V gene's germline CDR1 is SNHLY and CDR2 FYNNEI. The CDR3 consists of 16 residues.

The chain is built from TRBV7-9 and TRBJ1-1; 9 bases line up with TRBD1. The CDR3 has 15 amino acids. In germline, CDR1 is SEHNR, CDR2 FQNEAQ (reference sequence). The V gene end was trimmed by 5 bases and the J gene end by 2 bases; junction bases not matched to a gene: 6. Written as DNA, the CDR3 is TGTGCCAGCAGCCCCCGGGGACAGGGTAACACTGAAGCTTTCTTT. Encoded protein: CASSPRGQGNTEAFF. Variable domain in full (rest from reference TRBV7-9 and TRBJ1-1): DTGVSQNPRHKITKRGQNVTFRCDPISEHNRLYWYRQTLGQGPEFLTYFQNEAQLEKSRLLSDRFSAERPKGSFSTLEIQRTEQGDSAMYLCASSPRGQGNTEAFFGQGTRLTVV.

The chain has TRBV12-5 and TRBJ2-2, with TRBD2 matching 7 bases. After removal of 5 bases from V and 0 bases from J, the junction contained 6 bases not matched to a gene. The CDR3 covers 16 residues. In germline, CDR1 is LGHNT, CDR2 FRNRAP. CDR3 nucleotide sequence: TGTGCTAGTGGTATTGGACGGGGGGCGAACACCGGGGAGCTGTTTTTT. This gives the protein CASGIGRGANTGELFF.

This clonotype showed up just a few times. This chain uses TRBV12-3 or TRBV12-4 with TRBJ1-6; perhaps TRBD1 as D (5 bases). The CDR3 loop spans 11 amino acids. V shed 6 bases and J shed 13 bases, with 10 bases lying between them. Here the CDR3 DNA reads TGTGCCAGCAGGGTCGGGGGGCCCCTCCACTTT. Residues: CASRVGGPLHF.

This clonotype has ten or more counts. The chain joins TRBV25-1 to TRBJ2-7; perhaps TRBD2 as D (6 bases). Germline V gene lookup returns CDR1 MGHDK and CDR2 SYGVNS. The V and J ends lost 3 bases and 3 bases respectively, with 12 bases between them. The CDR3 runs 14 residues. CDR3 residues: CASSEGGLNYEQYF. In DNA, the CDR3 is TGTGCCAGCAGTGAGGGGGGTTTAAACTACGAGCAGTACTTC.